One and the same sample provided the 20 T cell receptor beta chains below, sequenced in a study of T cells in women clearing cervical HPV infection. The protocol was immunoSEQ multiplex PCR, while the TCRdb copy is restricted to in-frame clones and leaves out a portion. This sample's table reports tens of thousands of clones. Sequences were obtained from blood buffy coat. These receptors were collected from a woman aged 18 to 69 with a cervical HPV16 infection that either progressed to CIN3+ or cleared (not recorded which).

Points on this clone: Read coverage stops 3 residues before the CDR3 terminus; the germline J gene supplies the remainder. The chain links TRBV19 to TRBJ1-2; D remains unclear. The V and J ends lost 7 bases and 0 bases respectively, with 9 bases between them. CDR3 length: 13 residues. Germline CDR1 is LNHDA and CDR2 is SQIVND (reference sequence). CDR3 DNA (partial): TGTGCCAGTACCACCCCAGCTAACTATGGC. Protein product: CASTTPANYG. The CDR3, in full, reads CASTTPANYGYTF.

For this clone: The read stops 3 residues short of the end of the CDR3; the missing end is completed from the germline J gene. V and J are TRBV7-8 and TRBJ2-7, with 7 bases identical to TRBD1. This CDR3 is 14 amino acids long. Germline CDR1 reads SGHVS; CDR2 reads FQNEAQ. Trimming removed 6 bases from V and 2 bases from J; junction bases left unmatched: 7. The CDR3 loop is CASSFPGQTYEQYF. CDR3 DNA (partial): TGTGCCAGCAGTTTCCCGGGACAGACCTACGAG.

As regards this clone: The read terminates 3 residues ahead of where the CDR3 ends, so the germline J gene completes it. V gene TRBV18 combines with J gene TRBJ2-5; maybe TRBD2 (5 bases). Trimming stripped 4 bases from V and 2 bases from J, with 11 bases between. CDR3 length: 14 amino acids. Germline V gene data show CDR1 as KGHSH and CDR2 as LQKENI. Partial CDR3 DNA: TGTGCCAGCTCACTGCAGACGGGGCAAGAGACC. It is translated as CASSLQTGQET. In full, the CDR3 reads CASSLQTGQETQYF.

In regard to this clone: The missing CDR3 end, 3 residues past where the read stops, is filled in from the germline J gene. The genes are TRBV20-1 and TRBJ2-5; TRBD1 matches at 9 bases. The CDR3 is 13 residues long. The V segment lost 6 bases and the J segment 1 base; nucleotides outside the gene matches: 3. CDR1 is DFQATT and CDR2 is SNEGSKA in the germline V gene (reference sequence). The CDR3 reads CSAVQGAQETQYF. Partial CDR3 DNA: TGCAGTGCCGTACAGGGGGCCCAAGAGACC.

In terms of frequency, this clone is medium-sized. Sequencing ends 3 residues short of the CDR3 end; the germline J gene provides the rest. The genes are TRBV27 and TRBJ2-1, with 8 bases matching TRBD2. Germline-derived CDR1 and CDR2 are MNHEY and SMNVEV (reference sequence). The length of the CDR3 is 15 residues. V lost 7 bases to trimming and J lost 0 bases; unmatched junction nucleotides: 5. The chain's CDR3 is CASTGGASSYNEQFF. The part of the CDR3 DNA that was read is TGTGCCAGCACGGGAGGGGCTAGCTCCTACAATGAG.

Concerning this clone itself: Read sequence stops 3 residues before the CDR3 end, and the germline J gene provides the missing end. V and J are TRBV20-1 and TRBJ1-6, with 7 positions matching TRBD1. Looked up from germline, CDR1 is DFQATT and CDR2 is SNEGSKA (reference sequence). The CDR3 is made up of 13 amino acids. The J segment lost 11 bases and the V segment lost 6 bases, leaving 10 bases of the junction unmatched. Partial CDR3 DNA: TGCAGTGCGGCGACAGGGCGAATGGCACCC. Protein: CSAATGRMAP. The full CDR3 protein is CSAATGRMAPLHF.

On this clone itself: The read terminates 3 residues ahead of where the CDR3 ends, so the germline J gene completes it. This chain uses TRBV7-3 with TRBJ1-1; no clear D. The CDR3 runs to 14 residues. Germline loops: CDR1 SGHTA, CDR2 FQGTGA. Trimming took off 2 bases at V and 2 bases at J, with 9 bases between the two ends. The CDR3 protein is CASSLAETNTEAFF. CDR3 DNA (partial): TGTGCCAGCAGCTTAGCTGAAACTAACACTGAA. The full variable domain, rest sourced from reference TRBV7-3 and TRBJ1-1, is GAGVSQTPSNKVTEKGKYVELRCDPISGHTALYWYRQSLGQGPEFLIYFQGTGAADDSGLPNDRFFAVRPEGSVSTLKIQRTERGDSAVYLCASSLAETNTEAFFGQGTRLTVV.

For this clone: The missing CDR3 end, 3 residues past where the read stops, is filled in from the germline J gene. This sequence joins TRBV7-2 and TRBJ2-1, with D unclear. Germline CDR1 and CDR2: SGHTA and FQGNSA. CDR3 length: 14 residues. V lost 5 bases to trimming and J lost 7 bases, with 15 bases between them. The CDR3 spells CASSPQVGENEQFF. Partial CDR3 DNA: TGTGCCAGCAGCCCTCAGGTCGGAGAGAATGAG.

Concerning this clone: The DNA ends 3 residues before the CDR3 does, and the rest of the CDR3 is filled in from the germline J gene. The chain recombines TRBV2 with TRBJ1-2; 7 nucleotides align to TRBD1. This CDR3 has 14 residues. J gave up 4 bases and V 0 bases, and 2 bases lay outside the gene matches. Germline assignment: CDR1 SNHLY and CDR2 FYNNEI. CDR3 bases read: TGTGCCAGCAGTGAAGCGGGACAGTTCTATGGC. It yields the protein CASSEAGQFYG. The whole CDR3 protein reads CASSEAGQFYGYTF.

As regards this clone: The missing CDR3 end, 3 residues past where the read stops, is filled in from the germline J gene. V gene TRBV6-2 or TRBV6-3 combines with J gene TRBJ2-2; 14 bases map to TRBD2. Trimming removed 8 bases from V and 5 bases from J; junction bases left unmatched: 1. Per germline, CDR1 MNHEY and CDR2 SVGEGT. There are 14 residues in the CDR3. The CDR3 spells CASGLAGGTGELFF. Incomplete CDR3 DNA: TGTGCCAGCGGACTAGCGGGAGGTACCGGGGAG.

Notes on this clone: The read halts 3 residues ahead of the CDR3 end, with the missing end drawn from the germline J gene. J is TRBJ1-1 and V is TRBV6-2 or TRBV6-3, with TRBD1 identical over 9 bases. The J segment lost 1 base and the V segment lost 6 bases, leaving 3 bases of the junction unmatched. Germline CDR1 MNHEY, CDR2 SVGEGT. CDR3 size: 14 residues. The DNA read from the CDR3 is TGTGCCAGCAGGGGACAGGGACAGAACACTGAA. It codes for CASRGQGQNTE. The whole CDR3 sequence is CASRGQGQNTEAFF.

For this clone: The read halts 3 residues ahead of the CDR3 end, with the missing end drawn from the germline J gene. The chain employs TRBV6-1 and TRBJ1-1, with D perhaps TRBD1 (6 bases). Between the trimmed V and J ends, which lost 1 base and 4 bases, there was a span of 10 bases. The CDR3 sequence is 14 residues long. CDR1 MNHNS and CDR2 SASEGT come from the germline V gene. The part of the CDR3 DNA that was read is TGTGCCAGCAGTGAAGTTCAGGGGACCACTGAA. This encodes CASSEVQGTTE. The complete CDR3 sequence is CASSEVQGTTEAFF.

CDR3 sequence: CSVVTEQETQYF. The sequenced part of the CDR3 DNA is TGCAGCGTTGTGACAGAACAAGAGACC. This chain joins TRBV29-1 and TRBJ2-5; possibly TRBD1 for D (5 bases). From the germline J gene comes the end of the CDR3, since the read stops 3 residues before it. Trimming left V 4 bases short and J 2 bases short, with 8 bases between. The CDR3 sequence is 12 residues long. Germline CDR1 reads SQVTM; CDR2 reads ANQGSEA.

Remarks on this clone: The CDR3 extends 3 residues past the end of the read, so its final part is completed from the germline J gene. This sequence joins TRBV20-1 and TRBJ1-6; 7 bases agree with TRBD1. Germline trimming cut 6 bases from V and 9 bases from J; bases unmatched to any gene: 8. There are 13 residues in the CDR3. The germline V gene encodes CDR1 DFQATT and CDR2 SNEGSKA (reference sequence). CDR3 DNA (partial): TGCAGTGCGGGGGGACAGCAAGGTTCACCC. Amino acids: CSAGGQQGSP. The CDR3 reads in full as CSAGGQQGSPLHF.

In the case of this clone: The read ends 3 residues early relative to the CDR3; the germline J gene fills the gap. The chain combines TRBV4-2 with TRBJ1-1, with a tentative D call TRBD1 (5 bases). The CDR3 is made up of 18 amino acids. Trimming removed 4 bases from V and 0 bases from J, with 21 bases in between. CDR1 and CDR2 from the germline V gene are LGHNA and YNFKEQ. Incomplete CDR3 DNA: TGTGCCAGCAGCCTAAGACCACCACGGAGGGACTTGAACACTGAA. Amino acids: CASSLRPPRRDLNTE. The full CDR3 protein is CASSLRPPRRDLNTEAFF.

Worth noting for this clone: Read sequence stops 3 residues before the CDR3 end, and the germline J gene provides the missing end. The gene calls are TRBV7-2 and TRBJ1-4, with 8 bases fitting TRBD1. Germline assignment: CDR1 SGHTA and CDR2 FQGNSA. The CDR3 totals 14 residues. The V gene end was trimmed by 4 bases and the J gene end by 5 bases; junction bases not matched to a gene: 3. CDR3 sequence reads: CASSWGTGNEKLFF. The CDR3 bases that were read are TGTGCCAGCAGCTGGGGGACAGGCAATGAAAAA. Based on the CDR3 plus reference TRBV7-2 and TRBJ1-4, the full variable domain is GAGVSQSPSNKVTEKGKDVELRCDPISGHTALYWYRQSLGQGLEFLIYFQGNSAPDKSGLPSDRFSAERTGGSVSTLTIQRTQQEDSAVYLCASSWGTGNEKLFFGSGTQLSVL.

On this clone itself: The read stops 3 residues short of the end of the CDR3; the missing end is completed from the germline J gene. The chain is built from TRBV18 and TRBJ2-7; 10 bases are shared with TRBD2. Trimming at V came to 2 bases and at J to 3 bases, leaving 4 bases not matched to a gene. Germline V CDR1 and CDR2: KGHSH, LQKENI. CDR3 length equals 15 residues. The CDR3 is CASSPGAGGDYEQYF. Incomplete CDR3 DNA: TGTGCCAGCTCACCAGGAGCGGGAGGGGACTACGAG.

As for this clone: The read halts 3 residues ahead of the CDR3 end, with the missing end drawn from the germline J gene. The chain couples TRBV18 to TRBJ1-1, with 8 bases that match TRBD1. The V gene end was trimmed by 0 bases and the J gene end by 1 base; junction bases not matched to a gene: 7. The CDR3 is made up of 17 amino acids. The V gene's germline CDR1 is KGHSH and CDR2 LQKENI. CDR3 DNA, as far as it was read: TGTGCCAGCTCACCACCAGGGACAGGCTACGGGAACACTGAA. Translated, it gives CASSPPGTGYGNTE. The whole CDR3 reads CASSPPGTGYGNTEAFF. Using reference TRBV18 and TRBJ1-1 for the parts outside the CDR3, the full variable domain is NAGVMQNPRHLVRRRGQEARLRCSPMKGHSHVYWYRQLPEEGLKFMVYLQKENIIDESGMPKERFSAEFPKEGPSILRIQQVVRGDSAAYFCASSPPGTGYGNTEAFFGQGTRLTVV.

Regarding this clone: The CDR3 end is not reached by the read, which stops 3 residues before it; the germline J gene fills it in. The chain uses TRBV7-9 and TRBJ1-2, with D perhaps TRBD1 (6 bases). The ends were cut back, 3 bases at V and 4 bases at J, with 12 bases in the middle. Germline V lookup: CDR1 SEHNR, CDR2 FQNEAQ (reference sequence). This CDR3 is built from 14 residues. CDR3 DNA, as far as it was read: TGTGCCAGCAGCTTCACAGGGATCAGCTATGGC. Translating gives CASSFTGISYG. The complete CDR3 sequence is CASSFTGISYGYTF.

On this clone: Mismatch with germline at one junction end may stem from a read error. Coverage ceases 3 residues before the CDR3 finishes, and the germline J gene fills in the end. The genes are TRBV19 and TRBJ1-2; 7 nucleotides line up with TRBD1. This CDR3 contains 13 residues. Germline CDR1 and CDR2: LNHDA and SQIVND (reference sequence). The CDR3 bases that were read are TGTGCCAGTAAAGAGGGACAGAAGTATGTC. Residues: CASKEGQKYV. The whole CDR3 protein is CASKEGQKYVYTF.